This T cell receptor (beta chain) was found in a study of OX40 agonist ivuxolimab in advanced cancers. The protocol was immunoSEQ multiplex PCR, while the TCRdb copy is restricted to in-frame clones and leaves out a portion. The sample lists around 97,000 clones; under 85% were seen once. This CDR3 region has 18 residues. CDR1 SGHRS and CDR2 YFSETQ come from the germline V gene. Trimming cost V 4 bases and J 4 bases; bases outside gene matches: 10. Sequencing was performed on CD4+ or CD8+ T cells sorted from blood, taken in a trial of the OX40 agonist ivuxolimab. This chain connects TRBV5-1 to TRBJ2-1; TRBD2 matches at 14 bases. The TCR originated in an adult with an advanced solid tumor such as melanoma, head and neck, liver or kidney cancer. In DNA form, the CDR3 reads TGCGCCAGCAGCCCGGGACTAGCGGGAGTCGTGGGGTACAATGAGCAGTTCTTC. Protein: CASSPGLAGVVGYNEQFF.